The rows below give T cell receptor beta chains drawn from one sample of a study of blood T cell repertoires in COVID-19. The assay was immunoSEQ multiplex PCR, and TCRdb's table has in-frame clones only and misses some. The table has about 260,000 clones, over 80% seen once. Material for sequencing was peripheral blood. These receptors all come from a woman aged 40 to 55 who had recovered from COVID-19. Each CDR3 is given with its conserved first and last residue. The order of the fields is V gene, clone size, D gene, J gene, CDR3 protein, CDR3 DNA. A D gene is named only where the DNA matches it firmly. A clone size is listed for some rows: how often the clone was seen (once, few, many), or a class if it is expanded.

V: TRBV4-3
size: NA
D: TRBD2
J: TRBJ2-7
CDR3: CASSHTGTSGTGQYF
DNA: TGCGCCAGCAGCCACACCGGGACTAGCGGGACCGGGCAGTACTTC

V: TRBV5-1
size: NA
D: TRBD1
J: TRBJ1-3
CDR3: CASSEQGPLTGNTIYF
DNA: TGCGCCAGCAGCGAACAGGGGCCCCTCACTGGAAACACCATATATTTT

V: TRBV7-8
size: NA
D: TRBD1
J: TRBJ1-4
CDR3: CASSWTGEKLFF
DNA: TGTGCCAGCAGCTGGACAGGTGAAAAACTGTTTTTT

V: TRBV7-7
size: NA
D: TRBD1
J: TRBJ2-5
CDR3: CASSPRGQGPQETQYF
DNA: TGTGCCAGCAGCCCCCGCGGACAGGGCCCCCAAGAGACCCAGTACTTC

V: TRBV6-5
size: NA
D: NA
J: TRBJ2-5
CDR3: CASSFREVETQYF
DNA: TGTGCCAGCAGTTTCAGGGAGGTGGAGACCCAGTACTTC

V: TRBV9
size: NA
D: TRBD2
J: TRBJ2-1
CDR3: CASSVASGAYNEQFF
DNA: TGTGCCAGCAGCGTAGCTAGCGGGGCCTACAATGAGCAGTTCTTC

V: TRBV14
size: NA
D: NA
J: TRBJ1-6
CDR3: CASSQDGDKKNSPLHF
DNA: TGTGCCAGCAGCCAAGATGGGGACAAAAAAAATTCACCCCTCCACTTT

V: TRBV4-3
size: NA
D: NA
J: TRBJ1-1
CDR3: CASSQDTRYTEAFF
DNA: TGCGCCAGCAGCCAAGATACGAGGTACACTGAAGCTTTCTTT

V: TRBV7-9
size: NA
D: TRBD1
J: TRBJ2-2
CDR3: CASSSHYRGGGELFF
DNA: TGTGCCAGCAGCTCACATTACAGGGGCGGCGGGGAGCTGTTTTTT

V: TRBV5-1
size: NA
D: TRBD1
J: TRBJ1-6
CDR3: CASSITGDDSPLHF
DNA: TGCGCCAGCAGCATCACAGGGGACGATTCACCCCTCCACTTT

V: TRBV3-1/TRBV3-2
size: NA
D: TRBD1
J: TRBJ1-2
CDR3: CASSQGDSYGYTF
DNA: TGTGCCAGCAGCCAAGGGGACAGTTATGGCTACACCTTC

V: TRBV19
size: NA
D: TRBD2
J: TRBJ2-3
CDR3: CASTPRRGGGFTDTQYF
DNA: TGTGCCAGTACTCCCCGGCGGGGCGGGGGGTTCACAGATACGCAGTATTTT

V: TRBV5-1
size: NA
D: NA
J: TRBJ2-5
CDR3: CASSFGAGEETQYF
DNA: TGCGCCAGCAGCTTTGGGGCAGGGGAAGAGACCCAGTACTTC

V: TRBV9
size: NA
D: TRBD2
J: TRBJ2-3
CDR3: CASSVAGGGTSTDTQYF
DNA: TGTGCCAGCAGCGTAGCTGGGGGGGGGACTAGCACAGATACGCAGTATTTT

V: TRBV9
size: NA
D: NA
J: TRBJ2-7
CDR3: CASSPPTGIAYEQYF
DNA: TGTGCCAGCAGCCCCCCGACAGGAATCGCCTACGAGCAGTACTTC

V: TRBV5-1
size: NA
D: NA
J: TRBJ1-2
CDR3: CASSEESYGYTF
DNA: TGCGCCAGCAGCGAGGAAAGCTATGGCTACACCTTC

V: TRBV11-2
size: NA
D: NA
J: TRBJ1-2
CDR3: CASSNTRGGIYGYTF
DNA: TGTGCCAGCAGCAACACCCGCGGAGGAATCTATGGCTACACCTTC

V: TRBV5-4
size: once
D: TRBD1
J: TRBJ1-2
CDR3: CASSLPHGTADNYGYTF
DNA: TGTGCCAGCAGCTTACCCCATGGGACAGCGGATAACTATGGCTACACCTTC

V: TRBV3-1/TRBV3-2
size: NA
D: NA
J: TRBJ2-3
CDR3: CASSRRGPADTQYF
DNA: TGTGCCAGCAGCAGGAGGGGTCCGGCAGATACGCAGTATTTT

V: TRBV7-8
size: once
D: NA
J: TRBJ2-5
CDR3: CASSLNPSETQYF
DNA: TGTGCCAGCAGCTTAAATCCTAGCGAGACCCAGTACTTC

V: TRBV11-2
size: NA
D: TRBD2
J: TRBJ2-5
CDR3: CASSFPLGLAGGVPETQYF
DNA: TGTGCCAGCAGCTTCCCTCTAGGACTAGCGGGGGGCGTGCCGGAGACCCAGTACTTC

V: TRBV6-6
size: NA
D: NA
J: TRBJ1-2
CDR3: CASSYSGAYYGYTF
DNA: TGTGCCAGCAGTTACTCGGGGGCGTACTATGGCTACACCTTC

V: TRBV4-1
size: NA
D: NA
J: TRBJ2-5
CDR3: CASSHLNYFQVTQYF
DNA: TGCGCCAGCAGCCATCTGAACTATTTCCAAGTGACCCAGTACTTC

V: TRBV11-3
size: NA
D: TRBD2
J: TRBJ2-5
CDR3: CASSLGGTSGTWTVETQYF
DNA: TGTGCCAGCAGCTTAGGTGGGACTAGCGGAACATGGACCGTAGAGACCCAGTACTTC

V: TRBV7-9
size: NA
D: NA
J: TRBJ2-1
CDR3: CASGGGTYNEQFF
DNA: TGTGCCAGCGGAGGAGGCACTTACAATGAGCAGTTCTTC

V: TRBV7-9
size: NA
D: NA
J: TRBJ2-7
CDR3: CASSLGANTYEQYF
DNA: TGTGCCAGCAGCTTAGGGGCTAACACCTACGAGCAGTACTTC

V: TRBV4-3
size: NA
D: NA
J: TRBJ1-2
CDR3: CASSQVRHAFLGYTF
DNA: TGCGCCAGCAGCCAAGTTAGACACGCTTTTCTGGGCTACACCTTC

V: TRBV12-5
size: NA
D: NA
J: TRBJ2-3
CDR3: CASAPLADTQYF
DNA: TGTGCTAGTGCTCCCCTCGCGGATACGCAGTATTTT

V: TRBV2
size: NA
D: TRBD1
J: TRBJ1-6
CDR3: CASIWTGASPLHF
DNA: TGTGCCAGCATCTGGACAGGGGCTTCACCCCTCCACTTT

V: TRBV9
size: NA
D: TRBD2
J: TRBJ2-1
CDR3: CASSLTPTSGGVVNEQFF
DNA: TGTGCCAGCAGCCTTACACCGACTAGCGGGGGGGTTGTAAATGAGCAGTTCTTC

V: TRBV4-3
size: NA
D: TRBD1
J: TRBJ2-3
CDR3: CASSQDQPAGGRGRDTQYF
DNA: TGCGCCAGCAGCCAAGATCAGCCGGCAGGGGGCCGTGGGAGGGATACGCAGTATTTT

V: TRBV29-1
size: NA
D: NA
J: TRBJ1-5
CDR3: CSVWGLEGSNQPQHF
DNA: TGCAGCGTGTGGGGCCTTGAAGGGAGCAATCAGCCCCAGCATTTT

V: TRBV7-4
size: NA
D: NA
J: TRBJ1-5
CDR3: CASSLVGQAYLNQPQHF
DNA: TGTGCCAGCAGCCTAGTAGGCCAGGCCTACCTCAATCAGCCCCAGCATTTT

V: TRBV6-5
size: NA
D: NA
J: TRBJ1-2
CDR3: CASSSWPRRDYGYTF
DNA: TGTGCCAGCAGTTCATGGCCCCGGAGGGACTATGGCTACACCTTC

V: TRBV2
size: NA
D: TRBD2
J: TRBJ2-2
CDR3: CASSDLAGGPGTGELFF
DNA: TGTGCCAGCAGTGATCTAGCGGGGGGGCCTGGCACCGGGGAGCTGTTTTTT

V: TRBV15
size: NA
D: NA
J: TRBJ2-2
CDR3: CATSRRDVRTGELFF
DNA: TGTGCCACCAGCAGGCGGGACGTACGCACCGGGGAGCTGTTTTTT

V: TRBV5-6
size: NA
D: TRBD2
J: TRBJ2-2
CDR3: CASSYIGLAGDTGELFF
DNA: TGTGCCAGCAGCTATATAGGACTAGCGGGGGACACCGGGGAGCTGTTTTTT

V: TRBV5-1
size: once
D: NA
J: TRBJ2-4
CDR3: CASSGRGDIQYF
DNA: TGCGCCAGCAGTGGCAGGGGAGACATTCAGTACTTC

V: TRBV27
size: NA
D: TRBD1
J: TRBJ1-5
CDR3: CASSPDRANQPQHF
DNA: TGTGCCAGCAGTCCAGACAGGGCAAATCAGCCCCAGCATTTT

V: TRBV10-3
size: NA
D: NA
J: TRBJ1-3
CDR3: CAISESMAGGNTIYF
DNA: TGTGCCATCAGTGAGTCTATGGCGGGAGGAAACACCATATATTTT

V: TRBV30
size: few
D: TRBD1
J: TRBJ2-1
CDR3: CAWRGQGAGNEQFF
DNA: TGTGCCTGGAGGGGACAGGGGGCGGGAAATGAGCAGTTCTTC

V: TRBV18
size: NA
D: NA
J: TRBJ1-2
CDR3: CASSPGRPYGYTF
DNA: TGTGCCAGCTCACCAGGGCGTCCCTATGGCTACACCTTC

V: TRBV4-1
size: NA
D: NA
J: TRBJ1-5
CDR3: CASSQGGGINQPQHF
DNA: TGCGCCAGCAGCCAGGGAGGGGGAATCAATCAGCCCCAGCATTTT

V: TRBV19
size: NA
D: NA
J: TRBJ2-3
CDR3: CASSIDLVATSTDTQYF
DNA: TGTGCCAGTAGTATTGATCTCGTAGCGACGAGCACAGATACGCAGTATTTT

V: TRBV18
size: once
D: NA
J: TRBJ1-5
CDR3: CASSPARDLDQPQHF
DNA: TGTGCCAGCTCACCGGCCAGGGATCTCGACCAGCCCCAGCATTTT

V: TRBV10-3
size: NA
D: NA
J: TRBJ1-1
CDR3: CAISVQGGTNTEAFF
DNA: TGTGCCATCAGTGTACAGGGTGGTACGAACACTGAAGCTTTCTTT

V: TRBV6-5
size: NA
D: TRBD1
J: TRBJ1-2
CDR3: CASTPTGQEGYTF
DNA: TGTGCCAGCACCCCGACAGGGCAGGAGGGCTACACCTTC

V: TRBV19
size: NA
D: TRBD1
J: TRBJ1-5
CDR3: CASSSPYRGGQPQHF
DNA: TGTGCCAGTAGTTCCCCCTACAGGGGTGGTCAGCCCCAGCATTTT

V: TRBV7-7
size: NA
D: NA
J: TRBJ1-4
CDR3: CASSLARGPDEKLFF
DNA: TGTGCCAGCAGCTTAGCGCGGGGACCCGATGAAAAACTGTTTTTT

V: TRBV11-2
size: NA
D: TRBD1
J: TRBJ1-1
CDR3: CASSPLQGGTEAFF
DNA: TGTGCCAGCAGCCCGTTACAGGGGGGAACTGAAGCTTTCTTT

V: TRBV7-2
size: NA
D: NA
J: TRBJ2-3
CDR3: CASSMQGIGTDTQYF
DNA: TGTGCCAGCAGCATGCAGGGGATCGGCACAGATACGCAGTATTTT

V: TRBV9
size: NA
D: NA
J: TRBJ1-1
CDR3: CASSVGIGTGNTEAFF
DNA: TGTGCCAGCAGCGTAGGGATAGGGACTGGGAACACTGAAGCTTTCTTT

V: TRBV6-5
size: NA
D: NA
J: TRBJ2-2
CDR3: CASQQAGEVFF
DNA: TGTGCCAGCCAACAGGCCGGCGAAGTGTTTTTT

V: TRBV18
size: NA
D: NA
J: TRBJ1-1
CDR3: CASSPPSRQDTEAFF
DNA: TGTGCCAGCTCACCACCCTCCCGACAGGACACTGAAGCTTTCTTT

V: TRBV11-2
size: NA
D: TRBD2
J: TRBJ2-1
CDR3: CASSPLRGAYNEQFF
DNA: TGTGCCAGCAGCCCCCTCCGGGGGGCCTACAATGAGCAGTTCTTC

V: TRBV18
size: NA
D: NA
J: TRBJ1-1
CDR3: CASSPFGGTEAFF
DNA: TGTGCCAGCTCCCCCTTTGGGGGGACTGAAGCTTTCTTT

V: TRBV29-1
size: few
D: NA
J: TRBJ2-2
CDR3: CSVGRVDTGELFF
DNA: TGCAGCGTTGGCAGGGTTGACACCGGGGAGCTGTTTTTT

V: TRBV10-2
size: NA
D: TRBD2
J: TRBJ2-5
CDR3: CASSGLAGGLETQYF
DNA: TGCGCCAGCAGTGGGTTAGCGGGGGGATTGGAGACCCAGTACTTC

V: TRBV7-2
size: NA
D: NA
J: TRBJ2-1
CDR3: CASSVTRVEQFF
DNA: TGTGCCAGCAGCGTTACCCGGGTTGAGCAGTTCTTC